A single sample is the source of the 21 T cell receptor beta chains below, sequenced in a study of long-term antiretroviral therapy in people with HIV. The libraries were made with immunoSEQ v3.0 at survey level. Repertoires were generated with immunoSEQ multiplex PCR, while TCRdb's copy carries only in-frame clones and drops some. The table records some 31,000 clones, 85% to 95% of them present only once. The source material was unsorted PBMCs, sampled approximately 7.4 years after starting antiretroviral therapy. Receptor source: a man in his fifties or sixties with HIV.

V is TRBV9 and J is TRBJ2-7; 8 positions agree with TRBD1. The CDR3 has 13 residues. Trimming removed 3 bases from V and 2 bases from J; junction bases left unmatched: 1. Per the germline V gene, CDR1 is SGDLS and CDR2 is YYNGEE. CDR3 bases: TGTGCCAGCAGCGCGACAGGGGCCTACGAGCAGTACTTC. This sequence encodes CASSATGAYEQYF. Combining the CDR3 with reference TRBV9 and TRBJ2-7 gives the whole variable domain DSGVTQTPKHLITATGQRVTLRCSPRSGDLSVYWYQQSLDQGLQFLIQYYNGEERAKGNILERFSAQQFPDLHSELNLSSLELGDSALYFCASSATGAYEQYFGPGTRLTVT.

V gene TRBV14 combines with J gene TRBJ2-7, with TRBD1 matching 7 bases. Germline V lookup: CDR1 SGHDN, CDR2 FVKESK. After removal of 4 bases from V and 3 bases from J, the junction contained 0 bases not matched to a gene. This CDR3 has 12 amino acids. CDR3 coding DNA: TGTGCCAGCAGCCGGGACAGCTACGAGCAGTACTTC. Its protein is CASSRDSYEQYF.

The CDR3 loop is CASSLAGAGTEAFF. CDR3 DNA: TGCGCCAGCAGCTTGGCAGGTGCAGGAACTGAAGCTTTCTTT. The chain combines TRBV5-1 with TRBJ1-1; D gene ambiguous. The CDR3 runs to 14 residues. CDR1 SGHRS and CDR2 YFSETQ come from the germline V gene. The V gene lost 0 bases and the J gene lost 5 bases, with 11 bases spanning the gap.

The chain has TRBV28 and TRBJ1-4; no firm D call. This CDR3 region has 15 residues. CDR1 is MDHEN, CDR2 SYDVKM, per germline. The germline V and J ends were trimmed by 5 bases and 0 bases, with 10 bases remaining between them. CDR3 coding DNA: TGTGCCAGCAGTCCGTCGAGAGCAACTAATGAAAAACTGTTTTTT. Translated, it gives CASSPSRATNEKLFF.

The rearrangement joins TRBV6-1 to TRBJ2-3; 9 positions match TRBD1. V gave up 3 bases and J gave up 6 bases; unmatched junction bases: 10. Germline-derived CDR1 and CDR2 are MNHNS and SASEGT. This CDR3 comprises 16 residues. The DNA for the CDR3 is TGTGCCAGCAGTGATGGTCGGGACAGGGTCAGGGATACGCAGTATTTT. This sequence encodes CASSDGRDRVRDTQYF.

The chain links TRBV6-1 to TRBJ1-5, with TRBD1 matching over 8 bases. J gave up 2 bases and V 10 bases, and 7 bases lay outside the gene matches. The CDR3 consists of 14 residues. Germline CDR1 and CDR2: MNHNS and SASEGT. The CDR3 DNA follows: TGTGCCACCTCAGGGGGCGATGGCAATCAGCCCCAGCATTTT. Its translation is CATSGGDGNQPQHF.

V usage is TRBV7-2 and J usage is TRBJ1-2; the D is unclear. The CDR3 is 9 amino acids. V was clipped by 3 bases and J by 10 bases, with 3 bases between them. Germline V lookup: CDR1 SGHTA, CDR2 FQGNSA. The CDR3: CASSLAYTF. The CDR3 DNA reads TGTGCCAGCAGCTTGGCCTACACCTTC.

The chain combines TRBV2 with TRBJ2-7; D may correspond to TRBD1 or TRBD2 (5 bases each). V was clipped by 5 bases and J by 5 bases, with 13 bases between them. The CDR3 has 13 residues. Germline assignment: CDR1 SNHLY and CDR2 FYNNEI. As DNA, the CDR3 is TGTGCCAGCAGTAAACTAGGGGCCGACGAGCAGTACTTC. The encoded protein is CASSKLGADEQYF. Supplemented by reference TRBV2 and TRBJ2-7, the full variable domain reads EPEVTQTPSHQVTQMGQEVILRCVPISNHLYFYWYRQILGQKVEFLVSFYNNEISEKSEIFDDQFSVERPDGSNFTLKIRSTKLEDSAMYFCASSKLGADEQYFGPGTRLTVT.

The chain employs TRBV2 and TRBJ1-5; a weak D match, TRBD1 (6 bases). The CDR3 has 13 residues. V was pared by 6 bases and J by 4 bases, with 10 bases between. Germline V gene lookup returns CDR1 SNHLY and CDR2 FYNNEI. The CDR3 protein is CASRTTGNQPQHF. The CDR3 DNA reads as TGTGCCAGCAGGACCACAGGGAATCAGCCCCAGCATTTT.

J is TRBJ1-2 and V is TRBV4-1, with 7 bases fitting TRBD1. With V trimmed by 4 bases and J by 7 bases, 15 bases remained unmatched. The germline V gene has CDR1 MGHRA and CDR2 YSYEKL. CDR3 length: 16 residues. The CDR3 DNA reads TGCGCCAGCAGCCTCTCGCAGGGGGATATTGTGGGTGGCTACACCTTC. Protein: CASSLSQGDIVGGYTF.

This chain joins TRBV4-2 and TRBJ1-1; D is unresolved. CDR1 is LGHNA and CDR2 is YNFKEQ in the germline V gene. Trimming removed 0 bases from V and 3 bases from J, with 8 bases in between. The CDR3 has 14 residues. This CDR3 is CASSQDGRDTEAFF. DNA for the CDR3: TGTGCCAGCAGCCAAGATGGAAGGGACACTGAAGCTTTCTTT.

The V and J genes are TRBV7-2 and TRBJ2-1, with TRBD2 identical over 9 bases. From germline, CDR1 is SGHTA and CDR2 FQGNSA. This CDR3 contains 19 residues. V was pared by 5 bases and J by 0 bases, with 14 bases of the junction left unmatched. The CDR3: CASSPAAGGPLSSYNEQFF. CDR3 nucleotide sequence: TGTGCCAGCAGCCCCGCAGCGGGGGGTCCCCTAAGCTCCTACAATGAGCAGTTCTTC. The entire variable domain, with the rest obtained from reference TRBV7-2 and TRBJ2-1, is as follows: GAGVSQSPSNKVTEKGKDVELRCDPISGHTALYWYRQSLGQGLEFLIYFQGNSAPDKSGLPSDRFSAERTGGSVSTLTIQRTQQEDSAVYLCASSPAAGGPLSSYNEQFFGPGTRLTVL.

The chain's CDR3 is CASRPGTFYNEQFF. DNA for the CDR3: TGTGCCAGCAGACCCGGGACATTTTACAATGAGCAGTTCTTC. The rearrangement uses TRBV28 and TRBJ2-1, with D perhaps matching TRBD1 (6 bases). With 6 bases removed from V and 4 bases from J, the gap between germline ends came to 13 bases. In germline, CDR1 is MDHEN, CDR2 SYDVKM. The CDR3 contains 14 residues.

This chain uses TRBV5-4 with TRBJ1-5; D not resolved. The CDR3 spans 14 residues. V was pared by 0 bases and J by 4 bases, with 8 bases between. From germline, CDR1 is SGHNT and CDR2 YYREEE (reference sequence). DNA for the CDR3: TGTGCCAGCAGCTTGGCCGGCGGAAATCAGCCCCAGCATTTT. This translates into CASSLAGGNQPQHF.

The gene calls are TRBV12-5 and TRBJ1-5; D not resolved. This CDR3 is built from 13 residues. The germline V gene has CDR1 LGHNT and CDR2 FRNRAP. The V end was cut by 6 bases, the J end by 0 bases, with 6 bases between. The CDR3 DNA is TGTGCTAGTGGAATAAATAGCAATCAGCCCCAGCATTTT. Encoded protein: CASGINSNQPQHF.

V usage is TRBV5-8 and J usage is TRBJ2-6; TRBD1 matches at 8 bases. This CDR3 comprises 16 residues. The germline CDR1 and CDR2 sequences are SGHTS and YDEGEE. V shed 4 bases and J 6 bases; nucleotides not matched to a gene: 9. The CDR3 here is CASSPGQGRTANVLTF. The CDR3 DNA reads TGTGCCAGCAGCCCCGGACAGGGTAGGACGGCCAACGTCCTGACTTTC.

CDR3 nucleotides: TGCGCCAGCAGTGGGGAACAGGGGGGGAAGACTGAAGCTTTCTTT. Translated, it gives CASSGEQGGKTEAFF. The rearrangement links TRBV10-2 to TRBJ1-1; 8 nucleotides agree with TRBD1. There are 15 residues in the CDR3. Per the germline V gene, CDR1 is WSHSY and CDR2 is SAAADI. Trimming cost V 4 bases and J 5 bases; bases outside gene matches: 9.

CDR3 amino acids: CASATKGTGGFRDTQYF. CDR3 nucleotides: TGTGCCAGCGCCACAAAGGGGACAGGGGGTTTTCGGGATACGCAGTATTTT. The rearrangement joins TRBV7-2 to TRBJ2-3; 11 bases line up with TRBD1. This CDR3 is 17 amino acids long. The junction had 16 bases not matched to a gene; V was cut back by 8 bases and J by 6 bases. In germline, CDR1 is SGHTA, CDR2 FQGNSA.

The chain recombines TRBV7-8 with TRBJ2-1; D not resolved. The CDR3 consists of 14 residues. V was shortened by 2 bases and J by 4 bases, with 9 bases between the two germline ends. Germline V gene data show CDR1 as SGHVS and CDR2 as FQNEAQ. The CDR3 here is CASSLIINYNEQFF. DNA for the CDR3: TGTGCCAGCAGCTTAATCATAAATTACAATGAGCAGTTCTTC.

This clone was seen once. This chain links TRBV19 with TRBJ1-1, with TRBD1 matching over 9 bases. Germline-derived CDR1 and CDR2 are LNHDA and SQIVND (reference sequence). V lost 1 base to trimming and J lost 6 bases; unmatched junction nucleotides: 3. The CDR3 runs to 14 residues. This chain's CDR3 is CASSIGGTGSEAFF. Written as DNA, the CDR3 is TGTGCCAGTAGTATAGGAGGGACAGGGTCTGAAGCTTTCTTT.

The chain joins TRBV30 to TRBJ2-7, with 7 bases fitting TRBD2. J was trimmed by 3 bases and V by 5 bases; bases with no gene match: 4. Per germline, CDR1 GTSNPN and CDR2 SVGIG (reference sequence). This CDR3 is built from 12 residues. The CDR3 DNA follows: TGTGCCTGGGGGACGGGGGGCTACGAGCAGTACTTC. Protein: CAWGTGGYEQYF.